The 6 T cell receptor beta chains below come from one sample, sequenced in a study of cytomegalovirus exposure and HLA in healthy donors. The PCR used 60 Vbeta and 13 Jbeta primers. The repertoire was sequenced with immunoSEQ multiplex PCR; TCRdb's copy has only in-frame clones and lacks some. The sample lists 200,000 to 250,000 clones; approximately 79% were seen once. Source material: PBMCs. These receptors were taken from a man in his fifties in good health and CMV-seronegative.

The V call is TRBV4-1, the J call TRBJ2-7, with a tentative D call TRBD1 (6 bases). This CDR3 has 15 amino acids. From germline, CDR1 is MGHRA and CDR2 YSYEKL. With 3 bases removed from V and 4 bases from J, the gap between germline ends came to 16 bases. In DNA, the CDR3 is TGCGCCAGCAGCCAGGAACAGGGCTCGCCTTACGAGCAGTACTTC. Protein sequence: CASSQEQGSPYEQYF.

The chain carries TRBV7-9 and TRBJ2-3, with 11 bases aligning to TRBD2. CDR3 length: 18 amino acids. CDR1 is SEHNR, CDR2 FQNEAQ, per germline (reference sequence). V gave up 5 bases and J gave up 4 bases; unmatched junction bases: 14. This chain's CDR3 is CASSPRGSGRASADTQYF. In DNA form, the CDR3 reads TGTGCCAGCAGCCCAAGAGGTAGCGGGAGGGCTTCCGCAGATACGCAGTATTTT.

The V gene is TRBV6-1, the J gene TRBJ2-7; TRBD1 might be the D (6 bases). The V gene's germline CDR1 is MNHNS and CDR2 SASEGT. The CDR3 is 12 amino acids. V was cut by 8 bases and J by 4 bases, with 12 bases left in between. The CDR3 region has the DNA TGTGCCAGCGGTAGGACAGTATACGAGCAGTACTTC. This sequence encodes CASGRTVYEQYF.

The J gene is TRBJ2-5, the V gene TRBV20-1, with 9 bases lining up with TRBD1. In germline, CDR1 is DFQATT, CDR2 SNEGSKA (reference sequence). This CDR3 comprises 11 residues. CDR3 coding DNA: TGCCAGACAGGGGGAAGGGAGACCCAGTACTTC. It yields the protein CQTGGRETQYF.

This CDR3 reads CASSLARAGVSDTQYF. The CDR3 bases are TGCGCCAGCAGCTTGGCCAGAGCGGGAGTTTCAGATACGCAGTATTTT. This rearrangement joins TRBV5-1 to TRBJ2-3; 8 bases agree with TRBD2. The ends lost 0 bases at V and 4 bases at J; junction bases unmatched: 7. CDR1 is SGHRS, CDR2 YFSETQ, per germline. The CDR3 contains 16 residues. Full variable domain (missing parts from reference TRBV5-1 and TRBJ2-3): KAGVTQTPRYLIKTRGQQVTLSCSPISGHRSVSWYQQTPGQGLQFLFEYFSETQRNKGNFPGRFSGRQFSNSRSEMNVSTLELGDSALYLCASSLARAGVSDTQYFGPGTRLTVL.

This rearrangement joins TRBV27 to TRBJ2-7; TRBD1 matches at 9 bases. The CDR3 length is 16 residues. From germline, CDR1 is MNHEY and CDR2 SMNVEV (reference sequence). V lost 6 bases to trimming and J lost 4 bases; unmatched junction nucleotides: 13. Here the CDR3 DNA reads TGTGCCAGCAGCCCGGGACAGGGCCAAGGGGTATACGAGCAGTACTTC. It yields the protein CASSPGQGQGVYEQYF.